Listed below are T cell receptor beta chains from one sample, sequenced in a study of T cell changes during pregnancy in multiple sclerosis. The data were produced by immunoSEQ multiplex PCR, yet TCRdb's version contains in-frame clones alone and is incomplete. The sample has tens of thousands of clones; around 93% are singletons. The sequenced sample was peripheral blood, obtained in the second trimester of pregnancy. These receptors originate from a female donor with multiple sclerosis, enrolled in a pregnancy study. Both conserved end residues are part of each CDR3. D genes are given only for firm matches. Size values are once, few and many counts, or a class for expanded clones, and some rows have none.

J gene | D gene | clone size | V gene | CDR3 protein | CDR3 DNA
TRBJ2-7 | . | once | TRBV27 | CASSYGQTYEQYF | TGTGCCAGCAGTTATGGGCAGACCTACGAGCAGTACTTC
TRBJ1-3 | . | . | TRBV27 | CASSLGGRLGNTIYF | TGTGCCAGCAGTTTGGGGGGGCGGCTCGGAAACACCATATATTTT
TRBJ2-2 | TRBD1 | . | TRBV18 | CASSPRTGENTGELFF | TGTGCCAGCTCACCTCGGACAGGGGAGAACACCGGGGAGCTGTTTTTT
TRBJ2-1 | TRBD2 | . | TRBV11-3 | CASSFLAGGPLNYNEQFF | TGTGCCAGCAGCTTTCTAGCGGGAGGGCCATTAAACTACAATGAGCAGTTCTTC
TRBJ1-5 | . | . | TRBV7-9 | CASSFTGYNQPQHF | TGTGCCAGCAGCTTTACGGGTTACAATCAGCCCCAGCATTTT
TRBJ2-1 | . | . | TRBV9 | CASSVGTYNEQFF | TGTGCCAGCAGCGTAGGGACTTACAATGAGCAGTTCTTC
TRBJ1-2 | TRBD1 | . | TRBV7-2 | CASSLVPGGNGYTF | TGTGCCAGCAGCTTAGTCCCAGGGGGCAATGGCTACACCTTC
TRBJ1-1 | . | . | TRBV7-9 | CASRQNTEAFF | TGTGCCAGCAGACAGAACACTGAAGCTTTCTTT
TRBJ1-1 | . | . | TRBV18 | CASSPSTGANTEAFF | TGTGCCAGCTCACCGTCAACAGGAGCGAACACTGAAGCTTTCTTT
TRBJ1-5 | . | . | TRBV28 | CASGRGANNQPQHF | TGTGCCAGCGGCCGGGGGGCCAACAATCAGCCCCAGCATTTT
TRBJ1-3 | TRBD1 | . | TRBV19 | CASSILGQGGLTIYF | TGTGCCAGTAGTATATTGGGACAGGGGGGACTCACCATATATTTT
TRBJ2-1 | . | . | TRBV28 | CASTPNKGVVYNEQFF | TGTGCCAGCACCCCGAATAAGGGGGTAGTATACAATGAGCAGTTCTTC
TRBJ2-7 | TRBD1 | . | TRBV6-6 | CASSHRDRGGEQYF | TGTGCCAGCAGTCACCGGGACAGGGGAGGGGAGCAGTACTTC
TRBJ2-7 | . | . | TRBV21-1 | CASRASGFVQCYEQYF | TGTGCCAGCAGGGCGAGTGGGTTTGTACAGTGCTACGAGCAGTACTTC
TRBJ2-7 | TRBD1 | . | TRBV27 | CASSDHGQVYEQYF | TGTGCCAGCAGTGATCACGGACAGGTCTACGAGCAGTACTTC
TRBJ2-7 | . | . | TRBV9 | CASSLQGTYEQYF | TGTGCCAGCAGCCTACAGGGAACCTACGAGCAGTACTTC
TRBJ2-6 | TRBD1 | . | TRBV30 | CAWTTGAGANVLTF | TGTGCCTGGACCACAGGGGCGGGGGCCAACGTCCTGACTTTC
TRBJ2-7 | . | . | TRBV19 | CASSPSKTTGKQYF | TGTGCCAGTAGTCCCTCGAAGACTACAGGGAAGCAGTACTTC
TRBJ1-1 | . | . | TRBV2 | CASSDWGGPRIEAFF | TGTGCCAGCAGTGATTGGGGGGGTCCCCGGATTGAAGCTTTCTTT
TRBJ2-6 | TRBD1 | . | TRBV15 | CATSPLLQGAISGANVLTF | TGTGCCACCAGCCCCCTATTACAGGGGGCCATCTCTGGGGCCAACGTCCTGACTTTC
TRBJ2-2 | . | . | TRBV5-1 | CASSFPSEPNTGELFF | TGCGCCAGCAGCTTCCCTAGCGAACCAAACACCGGGGAGCTGTTTTTT
TRBJ1-1 | . | . | TRBV27 | CASSLVQTNTEAFF | TGTGCCAGCAGTTTAGTACAGACGAACACTGAAGCTTTCTTT
TRBJ2-5 | TRBD2 | . | TRBV19 | CASSIDLAGVRTQYF | TGTGCCAGTAGTATAGATCTAGCGGGAGTACGGACCCAGTACTTC
TRBJ1-1 | . | . | TRBV6-6 | CASSSSGGEGAFF | TGTGCCAGCAGTTCAAGTGGAGGAGAGGGAGCTTTCTTT
TRBJ2-7 | TRBD2 | . | TRBV19 | CASSIQLAGGSYEQYF | TGTGCCAGTAGTATCCAGCTAGCGGGAGGGTCCTACGAGCAGTACTTC
TRBJ2-3 | . | . | TRBV4-2 | CASSLRESDTQYF | TGTGCCAGCAGCCTCCGGGAGTCGGATACGCAGTATTTT
TRBJ2-7 | TRBD2 | . | TRBV19 | CASSITSGSSYEQYF | TGTGCCAGTAGTATAACTAGCGGGAGCTCCTACGAGCAGTACTTC